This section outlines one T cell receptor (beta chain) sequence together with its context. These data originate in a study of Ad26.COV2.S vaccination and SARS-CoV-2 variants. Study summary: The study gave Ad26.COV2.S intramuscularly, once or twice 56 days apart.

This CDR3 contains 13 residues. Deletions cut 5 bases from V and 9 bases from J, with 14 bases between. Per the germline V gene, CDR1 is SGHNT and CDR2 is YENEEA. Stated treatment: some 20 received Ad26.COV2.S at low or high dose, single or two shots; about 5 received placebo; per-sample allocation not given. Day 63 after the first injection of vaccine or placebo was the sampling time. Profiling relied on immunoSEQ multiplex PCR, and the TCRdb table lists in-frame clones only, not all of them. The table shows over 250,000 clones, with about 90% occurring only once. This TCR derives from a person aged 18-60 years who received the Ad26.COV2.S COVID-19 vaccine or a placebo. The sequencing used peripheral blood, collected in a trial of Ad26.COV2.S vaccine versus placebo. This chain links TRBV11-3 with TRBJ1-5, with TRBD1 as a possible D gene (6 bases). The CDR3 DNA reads TGTGCCAGCAGCGAAGAAGGGGGTAGGCCCCAGCATTTT. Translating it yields CASSEEGGRPQHF.